The T cell receptor (beta chain) described here comes from a study of T-cell reconstitution after alpha-beta-depleted transplantation in children. The TCRbeta library incorporated unique molecular identifiers. TCRdb independently ran MiXCR on the PCR reads; one entry per CDR3 protein. The top ten hold over 5% of the sample, which has 210,000 or so distinct CDR3 sequences, approximately 9.5% seen once. Trimming stripped 1 base from V and 0 bases from J, with 4 bases between. There are 13 residues in the CDR3. Germline CDR1 reads DFQATT; CDR2 reads SNEGSKA (reference sequence). The material sequenced was PBMCs from the stem cell graft donor, taken from the stem cell graft. The chain couples TRBV20-1 to TRBJ2-1; D gene uncertain. This sequence originates from a human donor who donated a stem cell graft to a child with acute lymphoblastic leukemia. The chain's CDR3 is CSARGDSYNEQFF. In DNA form, the CDR3 reads TGCAGTGCTAGAGGAGACTCCTACAATGAGCAGTTCTTC.